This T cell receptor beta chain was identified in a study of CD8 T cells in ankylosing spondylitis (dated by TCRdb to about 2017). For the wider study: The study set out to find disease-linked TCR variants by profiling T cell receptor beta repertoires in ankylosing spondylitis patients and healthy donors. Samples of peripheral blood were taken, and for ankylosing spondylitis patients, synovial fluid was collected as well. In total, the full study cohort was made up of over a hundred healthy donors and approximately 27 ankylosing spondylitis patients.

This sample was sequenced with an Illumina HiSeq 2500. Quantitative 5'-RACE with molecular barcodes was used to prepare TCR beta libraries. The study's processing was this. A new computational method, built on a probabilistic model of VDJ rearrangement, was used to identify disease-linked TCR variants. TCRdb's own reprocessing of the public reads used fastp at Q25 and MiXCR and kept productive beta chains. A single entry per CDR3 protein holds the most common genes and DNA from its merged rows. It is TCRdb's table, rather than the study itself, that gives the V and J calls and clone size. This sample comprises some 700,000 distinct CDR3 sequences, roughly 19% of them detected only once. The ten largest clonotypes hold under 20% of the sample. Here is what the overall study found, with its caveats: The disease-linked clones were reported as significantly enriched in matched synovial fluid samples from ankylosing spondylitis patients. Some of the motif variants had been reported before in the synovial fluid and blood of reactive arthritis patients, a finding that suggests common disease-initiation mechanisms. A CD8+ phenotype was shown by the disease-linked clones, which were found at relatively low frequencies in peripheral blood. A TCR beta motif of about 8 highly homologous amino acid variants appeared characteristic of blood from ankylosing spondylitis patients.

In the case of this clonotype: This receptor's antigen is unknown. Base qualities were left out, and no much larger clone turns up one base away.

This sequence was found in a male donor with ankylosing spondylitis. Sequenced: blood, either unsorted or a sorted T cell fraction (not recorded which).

The CDR3 loop reads CSVEEEGPEQYF. The DNA sequence follows: TGCAGCGTTGAAGAGGAGGGCCCCGAGCAGTACTTC. The chain links TRBV29-1 with TRBJ2-7; a weak D assignment points to TRBD2 (6 bases agree). Reading from cysteine to phenylalanine, the CDR3 counts 12 amino acids. Only the CDR3 portion is preserved as DNA: 36 bases, with reading frame beginning at the first base. The germline V gene provides CDR1 SQVTM and CDR2 ANQGSEA. The trim is 0 bases for V and 6 bases for J, with a gap of 9 bases between the germline ends.